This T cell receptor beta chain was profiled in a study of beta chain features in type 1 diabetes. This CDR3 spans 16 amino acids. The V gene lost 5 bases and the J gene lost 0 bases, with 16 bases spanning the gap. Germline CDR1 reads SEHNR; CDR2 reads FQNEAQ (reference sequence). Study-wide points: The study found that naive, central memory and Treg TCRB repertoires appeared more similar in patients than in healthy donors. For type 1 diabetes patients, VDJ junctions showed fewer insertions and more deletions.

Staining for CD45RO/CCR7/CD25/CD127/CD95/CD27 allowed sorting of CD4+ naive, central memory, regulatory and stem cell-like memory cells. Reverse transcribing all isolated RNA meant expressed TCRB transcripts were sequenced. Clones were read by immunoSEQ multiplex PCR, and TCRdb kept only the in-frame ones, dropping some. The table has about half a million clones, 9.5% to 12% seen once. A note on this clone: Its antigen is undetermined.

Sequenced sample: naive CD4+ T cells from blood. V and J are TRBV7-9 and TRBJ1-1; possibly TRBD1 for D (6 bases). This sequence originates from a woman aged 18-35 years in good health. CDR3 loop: CASSPAGGSLNTEAFF. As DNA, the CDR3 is TGTGCCAGCAGCCCAGCCGGGGGCAGCTTGAACACTGAAGCTTTCTTT.